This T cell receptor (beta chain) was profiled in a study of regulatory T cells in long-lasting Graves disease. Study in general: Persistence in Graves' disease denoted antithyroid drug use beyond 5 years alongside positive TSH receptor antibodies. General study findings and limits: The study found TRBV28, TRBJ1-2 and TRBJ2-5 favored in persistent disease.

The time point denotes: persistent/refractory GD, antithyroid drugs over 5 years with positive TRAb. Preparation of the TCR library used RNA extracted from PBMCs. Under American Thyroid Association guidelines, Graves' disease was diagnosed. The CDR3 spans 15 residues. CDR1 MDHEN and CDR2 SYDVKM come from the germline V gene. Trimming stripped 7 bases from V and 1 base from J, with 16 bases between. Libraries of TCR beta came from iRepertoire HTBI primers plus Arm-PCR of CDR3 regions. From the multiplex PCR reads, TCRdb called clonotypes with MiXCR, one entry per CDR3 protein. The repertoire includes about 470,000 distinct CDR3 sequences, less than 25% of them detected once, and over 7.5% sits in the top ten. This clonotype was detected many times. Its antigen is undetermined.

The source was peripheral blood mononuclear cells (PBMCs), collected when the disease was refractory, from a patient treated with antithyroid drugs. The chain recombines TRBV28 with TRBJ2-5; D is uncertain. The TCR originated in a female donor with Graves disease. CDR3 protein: CASNTLDRLQETQYF. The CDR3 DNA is TGTGCCAGCAATACATTGGACCGCCTCCAAGAGACCCAGTACTTC.